Listed here are 18 T cell receptor beta chains from one sample, sequenced in a study of CD8 T cells in Susac syndrome. Reverse transcription of about 0.5 to 1 ug RNA was carried out with random hexamers. Each CDR3 protein gets one entry after TCRdb re-called the immunoSEQ multiplex PCR reads with MiXCR. In the table there are about 200,000 distinct CDR3 sequences, roughly 90% of which are singletons. Sequencing was done on a sample of CD8+ T cells from PBMCs. These TCRs come from a human donor with multiple sclerosis.

This sequence joins TRBV9 and TRBJ2-1, with D tentatively TRBD2 (5 bases). There are 16 residues in the CDR3. Looked up from germline, CDR1 is SGDLS and CDR2 is YYNGEE. V lost 4 bases to trimming and J lost 2 bases, with 16 bases between them. CDR3 in amino acids: CASSIGLAGTYNEQFF. CDR3 sequence (DNA): TGTGCCAGCAGCATTGGCCTAGCAGGCACCTACAATGAGCAGTTCTTC.

The DNA of the CDR3 is TGTGCCAGCAGTTACTCAGGGACAGGGTACAATTCACCCCTCCACTTT. Protein sequence: CASSYSGTGYNSPLHF. The rearrangement uses TRBV6-5 and TRBJ1-6; 9 bases line up with TRBD1. Trimming took 0 bases from V and 7 from J; bases not matched to a gene: 4. The CDR3 covers 16 residues. Germline CDR1 reads MNHEY; CDR2 reads SVGAGI.

The chain employs TRBV15 and TRBJ2-3, with no clear D. Trimming removed 5 bases from V and 0 bases from J, with 6 bases in between. Looked up from germline, CDR1 is LNHNV and CDR2 is YYDKDF (reference sequence). CDR3 length equals 13 residues. The DNA of the CDR3 is TGTGCCACCAGCCTGGGGAGCACAGATACGCAGTATTTT. Residues: CATSLGSTDTQYF.

The chain combines TRBV19 with TRBJ2-2; D possibly corresponds to TRBD1 (5 bases). Germline-derived CDR1 and CDR2 are LNHDA and SQIVND (reference sequence). Between the trimmed V and J ends, which lost 8 bases and 4 bases, there was a span of 8 bases. This CDR3 region has 12 residues. The chain's CDR3 is CASVRGTGELFF. DNA of the CDR3: TGTGCCAGTGTTAGGGGCACCGGGGAGCTGTTTTTT. The full variable domain, its missing parts supplied by reference TRBV19 and TRBJ2-2, is DGGITQSPKYLFRKEGQNVTLSCEQNLNHDAMYWYRQDPGQGLRLIYYSQIVNDFQKGDIAEGYSVSREKKESFPLTVTSAQKNPTAFYLCASVRGTGELFFGEGSRLTVL.

The gene calls are TRBV24-1 and TRBJ2-1; D not resolved. V lost 9 bases, J lost 5 bases, and 16 bases lay in between. There are 14 residues in the CDR3. Germline V gene data show CDR1 as KGHDR and CDR2 as SFDVKD. The CDR3 DNA reads as TGTGCCACCCTCCCCGGTCAAGGTGACAATGAGCAGTTCTTC. This sequence encodes CATLPGQGDNEQFF.

The chain recombines TRBV11-3 with TRBJ2-1; 10 positions agree with TRBD1. Germline assignment: CDR1 SGHNT and CDR2 YENEEA. The CDR3 runs to 15 residues. V trimming: 1 base; J trimming: 7 bases; junction bases outside the gene matches: 4. The CDR3 DNA is TGTGCCAGCAGCTTAGGAATGGACAGGGGGAATGAGCAGTTCTTC. Its translation is CASSLGMDRGNEQFF.

The genes are TRBV7-9 and TRBJ2-2; 13 bases map to TRBD2. Germline values: CDR1 SEHNR, CDR2 FQNEAQ (reference sequence). The CDR3 loop spans 19 amino acids. The V segment lost 5 bases and the J segment 3 bases; nucleotides outside the gene matches: 12. The CDR3 here is CASSATPGLAGTYTGELFF. The CDR3 DNA reads TGTGCCAGCAGCGCGACCCCGGGACTAGCGGGAACATACACCGGGGAGCTGTTTTTT.

CDR3 DNA: TGCAGTGCTAGAGTCCTACAGGGGGACGCCTACGAGCAGTACTTC. Its protein product is CSARVLQGDAYEQYF. The J gene is TRBJ2-7, the V gene TRBV20-1; TRBD1 matches 8 bases. V shed 1 base, J shed 2 bases, and the junction held 7 bases outside the gene matches. Germline V CDR1 and CDR2: DFQATT, SNEGSKA (reference sequence). The CDR3 spans 15 residues.

This clonotype was picked up one time. The V gene is TRBV12-3 or TRBV12-4, the J gene TRBJ1-1; no clear D. V was cut by 7 bases and J by 4 bases, with 16 bases left in between. This CDR3 contains 14 residues. The CDR3 sequence: CASTPGARGTEAFF. In nucleotides, the CDR3 is TGTGCCAGCACCCCGGGAGCCCGGGGCACTGAAGCTTTCTTT.

The chain recombines TRBV25-1 with TRBJ2-1, with D possibly matching TRBD2 (6 bases). V lost 3 bases to trimming and J lost 5 bases, with 11 bases between them. CDR3 length: 14 amino acids. The germline V gene encodes CDR1 MGHDK and CDR2 SYGVNS. The CDR3 loop reads CASSDAGLDNEQFF. CDR3 bases: TGTGCCAGCAGTGATGCGGGACTCGACAATGAGCAGTTCTTC.

The rearrangement uses TRBV7-2 and TRBJ2-5; no definite D call. Germline assignment: CDR1 SGHTA and CDR2 FQGNSA. The CDR3 is 17 amino acids. V was pared by 4 bases and J by 2 bases, with 20 bases between. The CDR3 sequence: CASSSPIRQLQQETQYF. The CDR3 nucleotides read TGTGCCAGCAGCTCCCCTATCCGACAACTCCAACAAGAGACCCAGTACTTC.

The chain employs TRBV7-9 and TRBJ1-6; unclear D gene. Germline CDR1 is SEHNR and CDR2 is FQNEAQ (reference sequence). The CDR3 has 13 residues. V was pared by 5 bases and J by 7 bases, with 9 bases between. This CDR3 reads CASSQVTNSPLHF. The CDR3 DNA sequence: TGTGCCAGCAGCCAGGTGACGAATTCACCCCTCCACTTT. The variable domain in full, with the rest retrieved from reference TRBV7-9 and TRBJ1-6, is DTGVSQNPRHKITKRGQNVTFRCDPISEHNRLYWYRQTLGQGPEFLTYFQNEAQLEKSRLLSDRFSAERPKGSFSTLEIQRTEQGDSAMYLCASSQVTNSPLHFGNGTRLTVT.

The chain recombines TRBV3-1 with TRBJ1-1; possible D gene TRBD1, 5 bases. Germline values: CDR1 LGHDT, CDR2 YNNKEL (reference sequence). V was trimmed by 5 bases and J by 6 bases, leaving 19 bases between them. The CDR3 runs 15 residues. The CDR3 DNA is TGTGCCAGCAGCTCATTGGGGGGTCTGGCGGCTGAAGCTTTCTTT. Its translation is CASSSLGGLAAEAFF.

This chain connects TRBV15 to TRBJ2-7, with TRBD1 identical over 9 bases. The CDR3 consists of 16 residues. Germline V gene sequence: CDR1 LNHNV, CDR2 YYDKDF (reference sequence). The V gene end was trimmed by 0 bases and the J gene end by 5 bases; junction bases not matched to a gene: 8. Written as DNA, the CDR3 is TGTGCCACCAGCAGAGAGGGCCCGAGGACAGGGGACGAGCAGTACTTC. Amino acid sequence: CATSREGPRTGDEQYF.

This clonotype has only one observation. This rearrangement joins TRBV11-3 to TRBJ2-1; D is ambiguous. This CDR3 has 11 amino acids. The V gene lost 5 bases and the J gene lost 8 bases, with 7 bases spanning the gap. CDR1 SGHNT and CDR2 YENEEA come from the germline V gene. DNA of the CDR3: TGTGCCAGCAGCCCCCGGGATGAGCAGTTCTTC. Translating it yields CASSPRDEQFF.

J is TRBJ2-1 and V is TRBV20-1; 9 bases agree with TRBD2. Germline V gives CDR1 DFQATT, CDR2 SNEGSKA (reference sequence). V lost 3 bases to trimming and J lost 8 bases; unmatched junction nucleotides: 11. This CDR3 region has 15 residues. The CDR3 here is CSASGIAGVRDEQFF. Written as DNA, the CDR3 is TGCAGTGCTAGCGGTATAGCGGGAGTAAGGGATGAGCAGTTCTTC.

CDR3 nucleotides: TGCAGCTCCTCTCGAGTGAACACTGAAGCTTTCTTT. This codes for CSSSRVNTEAFF. V is TRBV29-1 and J is TRBJ1-1; D is ambiguous. Trimming removed 8 bases from V and 0 bases from J, with 10 bases in between. The CDR3 has 12 amino acids. The V gene's germline CDR1 is SQVTM and CDR2 ANQGSEA.

The chain combines TRBV4-2 with TRBJ1-5, with D tentatively TRBD1 (5 bases). CDR3 size: 15 residues. V was shortened by 4 bases and J by 8 bases, with 18 bases between the two germline ends. The germline gives CDR1 LGHNA, CDR2 YNFKEQ. The CDR3 loop reads CASSPQRQGGEPQHF. The DNA of the CDR3 is TGTGCCAGCAGCCCTCAAAGGCAGGGAGGTGAGCCCCAGCATTTT.